This entry lists 5 T cell receptor beta chains sequenced from one sample in a study of vaccination and CD4 T cells after COVID-19. For these TCRs, the target antigens are not known. Once obtained from cultured CD4+ T cells, the DNA was sequenced using the Oncomine TCR Beta short-read assay. A single record per CDR3 protein comes from TCRdb applying MiXCR to the PCR reads. Here the sample spans tens of thousands of distinct CDR3 sequences, about 50% being singletons. The treatment denotes: roughly 11-day PBMC culture with coronavirus spike peptide pools or control peptides (ViraFEST assay). This sample comprised CD4+ T cells from blood, cultured in vitro, obtained before SARS-CoV-2 vaccination. These receptors all come from a human donor who received a COVID-19 vaccine.

The genes are TRBV5-1 and TRBJ2-3; TRBD1 is a possible D gene (5 bases). V was trimmed by 5 bases and J by 0 bases, leaving 7 bases between them. CDR3 length: 13 amino acids. CDR1 SGHRS and CDR2 YFSETQ come from the germline V gene. The DNA for the CDR3 is TGCGCCAGCAGGCAGGGAAGCACAGATACGCAGTATTTT. Encoded protein: CASRQGSTDTQYF.

V gene TRBV15 combines with J gene TRBJ1-2, with 9 bases that match TRBD1. CDR1 and CDR2 from the germline V gene are LNHNV and YYDKDF (reference sequence). The length of the CDR3 is 15 residues. The J segment lost 4 bases and the V segment lost 2 bases, leaving 5 bases of the junction unmatched. CDR3: CATSRTQGAAYGYTF. The CDR3 DNA follows: TGTGCCACCAGCAGAACACAGGGGGCTGCCTATGGCTACACCTTC.

The chain links TRBV10-3 to TRBJ1-1; D is undetermined. Deletions cut 6 bases from V and 8 bases from J, with 16 bases between. Per the germline V gene, CDR1 is ENHRY and CDR2 is SYGVKD. CDR3 length: 13 residues. The CDR3 sequence: CAISALGDTEAFF. The CDR3 DNA reads as TGTGCCATCAGCGCACTTGGGGATACAGAAGCTTTCTTT.

The CDR3 coding sequence is TGTGCCATCCCCGGAAGGGGGGTGATGGAAAACATTCAGTACTTC. It yields the protein CAIPGRGVMENIQYF. This chain joins TRBV10-3 and TRBJ2-4, with D perhaps given as TRBD1 or TRBD2 (6 bases each). Looked up from germline, CDR1 is ENHRY and CDR2 is SYGVKD. The CDR3 extends over 15 amino acids. V gave up 8 bases and J gave up 5 bases, with 19 bases separating them.

The chain joins TRBV12-3 or TRBV12-4 to TRBJ2-5; D is possibly TRBD2 (6 bases). The CDR3 runs 13 residues. V lost 2 bases and J 5 bases, leaving 9 bases between the germline ends. The CDR3 region has the DNA TGTGCCAGCAGTTTAATGGAGGGGGAGACCCAGTACTTC. This sequence encodes CASSLMEGETQYF.